This T cell receptor (beta chain) came from a study of T cells in Graves' hyperthyroidism and ophthalmopathy. Across the whole study: Peripheral blood collection took place at initial diagnosis, before any treatment.

Study outcomes and limitations: Ophthalmopathy, which appeared later, was predicted by the model a median about 6 months before onset.

This clonotype was observed a handful of times. Its antigen is not known. Using RNA transcripts as the source, TCR beta CDR3 regions were amplified. First-round RT-PCR of the TCR CDR3 relied on the HTBI primer set. TCRdb analysed the multiplex PCR reads with MiXCR anew, one entry per CDR3 protein. The table lists 300,000 to 450,000 distinct CDR3 sequences, 14% to 15% of them singletons. The study enrolled patients aged 18 to 65 with newly diagnosed hyperthyroidism of under 2 months' duration. Germline trimming cut 0 bases from V and 3 bases from J; bases unmatched to any gene: 1. Per the germline V gene, CDR1 is MGHDK and CDR2 is SYGVNS. The CDR3 totals 14 residues.

The source material was blood. The chain recombines TRBV25-1 with TRBJ2-5; 7 bases are a match to TRBD2. The TCR sequence derives from a woman aged 25-40 years with Graves' hyperthyroidism. CDR3: CASSEYRGEETQYF. Here the CDR3 DNA reads TGTGCCAGCAGTGAATATCGGGGGGAAGAGACCCAGTACTTC.